These T cell receptor beta chains were read from a single sample in a study of T cell responses to AZD1222 COVID-19 vaccine. Assay used: immunoSEQ multiplex PCR; TCRdb lists only in-frame clones, some missing. The sample contains some 200,000 clones, 80% to 95% of which appear only once. The source material was peripheral blood, sampled 28 days after the second AZD1222 dose. The receptors derive from an adult who received the AZD1222 COVID-19 vaccine. Both conserved end residues are part of each CDR3. A D gene is named only where the DNA matches it firmly.

>TRBV28|TRBJ2-7|TRBD1
CASTGTGGLPWAYEQYF
>TRBV5-5|TRBJ2-7|.
CASSWGDIYEQYF
>TRBV7-9|TRBJ1-2|TRBD1
CASRTDRRNGYTF
>TRBV7-2|TRBJ2-4|.
CASSPNKNIQYF
>TRBV5-1|TRBJ2-7|.
CASSLGPQARDTPYEQYF
>TRBV18|TRBJ2-7|.
CASSPPYGQGQDEQYF
>TRBV5-6|TRBJ2-1|TRBD2
CASSWRLAGASYNEQFF
>TRBV28|TRBJ2-7|TRBD2
CATNGRGYEQYF
>TRBV30|TRBJ2-1|.
CAWINRVGENEQFF
>TRBV30|TRBJ1-2|TRBD1
CAWSVGQGQLYGYTF
>TRBV9|TRBJ1-1|.
CASSVGEGGTEAFF
>TRBV10-2|TRBJ2-1|.
CASMAGSWVEQFF
>TRBV11-3|TRBJ1-1|.
CASSKQKARAEAFF
>TRBV3-1/TRBV3-2|TRBJ2-5|.
CASSPRDQGSEKRETQYF
>TRBV24-1|TRBJ2-1|TRBD2
CATSDLASGGRNEQFF
>TRBV7-2|TRBJ1-5|.
CASSARGNNQPQHF
>TRBV9|TRBJ2-5|.
CASSVGPQETQYF